Sequencing of this T cell receptor beta chain was carried out in a study of blood T cells in healthy people across ages. This clonotype was recorded at least ten times. The authors ran a second PCR of roughly 6 to 12 cycles using a sample-barcoded 5' primer and a J-beta primer mix. Each cDNA molecule, via a template-switch adaptor with 12 random nucleotides, was tagged. TCRdb used MiXCR to reprocess the 5' RACE reads, holding one entry per CDR3 protein. The table includes 710,000 or so distinct CDR3 sequences, around 32% detected once. This sequence originates from a woman older than 75 in good health. Specimen: blood.

CDR3 DNA: TGTGCCAGCAGCTTGTGGGTGGATGGCTACACCTTC. This codes for CASSLWVDGYTF. This chain joins TRBV7-2 and TRBJ1-2, with D uncertain. The CDR3 is made up of 12 amino acids. Germline V gene lookup returns CDR1 SGHTA and CDR2 FQGNSA. With 3 bases removed from V and 6 bases from J, the gap between germline ends came to 8 bases.